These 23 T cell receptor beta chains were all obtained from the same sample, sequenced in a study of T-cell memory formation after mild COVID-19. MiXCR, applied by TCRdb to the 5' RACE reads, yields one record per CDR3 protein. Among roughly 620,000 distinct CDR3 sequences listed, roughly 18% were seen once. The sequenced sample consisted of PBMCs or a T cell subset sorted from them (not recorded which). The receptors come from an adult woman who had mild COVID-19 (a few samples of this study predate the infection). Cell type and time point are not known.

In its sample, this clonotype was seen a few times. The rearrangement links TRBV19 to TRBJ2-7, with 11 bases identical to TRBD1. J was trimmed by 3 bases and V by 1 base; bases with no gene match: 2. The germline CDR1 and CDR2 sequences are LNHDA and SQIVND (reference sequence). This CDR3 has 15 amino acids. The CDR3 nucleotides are TGTGCCAGTAGTATAGCCGGGACAGGGGGCTACGAGCAGTACTTC. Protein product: CASSIAGTGGYEQYF.

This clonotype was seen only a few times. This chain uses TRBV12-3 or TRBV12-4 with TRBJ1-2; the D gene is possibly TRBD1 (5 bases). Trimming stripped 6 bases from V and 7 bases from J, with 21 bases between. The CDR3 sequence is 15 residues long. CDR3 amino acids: CASSTGTTPFSGYTF. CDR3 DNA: TGTGCCAGCAGCACCGGGACTACCCCCTTCTCTGGCTACACCTTC.

CDR3 in amino acids: CASSFSAGLETQYF. The CDR3 bases are TGTGCCAGCAGTTTTTCGGCGGGGCTAGAGACCCAGTACTTC. The chain joins TRBV12-3 or TRBV12-4 to TRBJ2-5, with a weak D call TRBD2 (6 bases). V dropped 3 bases and J dropped 4 bases, with 12 bases sitting between them. There are 14 residues in the CDR3.

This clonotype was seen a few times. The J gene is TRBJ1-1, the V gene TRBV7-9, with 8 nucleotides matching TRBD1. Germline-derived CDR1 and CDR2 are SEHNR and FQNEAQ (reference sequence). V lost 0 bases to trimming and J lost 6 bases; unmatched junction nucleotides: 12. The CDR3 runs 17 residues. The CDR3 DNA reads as TGTGCCAGCAGCTTAGCAGCAGGGGGCAACCTCGGCGCTGAAGCTTTCTTT. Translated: CASSLAAGGNLGAEAFF.

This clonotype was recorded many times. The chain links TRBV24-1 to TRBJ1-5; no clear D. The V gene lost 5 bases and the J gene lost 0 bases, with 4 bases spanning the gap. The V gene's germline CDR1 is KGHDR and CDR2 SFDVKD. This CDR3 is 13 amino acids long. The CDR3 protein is CATSGSSNQPQHF. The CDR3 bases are TGTGCCACCAGTGGGTCTAGCAATCAGCCCCAGCATTTT.

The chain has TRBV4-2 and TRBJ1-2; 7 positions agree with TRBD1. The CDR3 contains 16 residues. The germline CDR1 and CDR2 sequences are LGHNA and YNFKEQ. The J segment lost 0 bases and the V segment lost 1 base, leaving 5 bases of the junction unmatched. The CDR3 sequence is CASSQVRDSTNYGYTF. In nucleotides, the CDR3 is TGTGCCAGCAGCCAAGTCCGGGACAGTACTAACTATGGCTACACCTTC.

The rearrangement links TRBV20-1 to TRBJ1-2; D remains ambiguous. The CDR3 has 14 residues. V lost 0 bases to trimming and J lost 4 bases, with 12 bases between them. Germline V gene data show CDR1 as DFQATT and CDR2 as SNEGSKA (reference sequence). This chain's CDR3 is CSARDMRNFYGYTF. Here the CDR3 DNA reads TGCAGTGCTAGAGATATGCGGAATTTCTATGGCTACACCTTC.

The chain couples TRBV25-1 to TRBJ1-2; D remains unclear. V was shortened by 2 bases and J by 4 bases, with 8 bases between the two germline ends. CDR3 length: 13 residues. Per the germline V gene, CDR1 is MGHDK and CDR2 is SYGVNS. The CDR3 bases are TGTGCCAGCAGTGAAGGGTCGTTCTATGGCTACACCTTC. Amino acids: CASSEGSFYGYTF.

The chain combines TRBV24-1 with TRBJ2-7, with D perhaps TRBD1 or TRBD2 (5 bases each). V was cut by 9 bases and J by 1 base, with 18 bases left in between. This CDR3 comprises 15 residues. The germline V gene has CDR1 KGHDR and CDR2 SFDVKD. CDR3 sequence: CATAPTGTASYEQYF. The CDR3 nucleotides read TGTGCCACCGCTCCAACCGGGACGGCGTCCTACGAGCAGTACTTC.

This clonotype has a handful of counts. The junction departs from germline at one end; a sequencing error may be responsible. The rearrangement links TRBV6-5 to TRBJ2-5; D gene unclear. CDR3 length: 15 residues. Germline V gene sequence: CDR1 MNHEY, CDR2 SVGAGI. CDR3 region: CASSHSSMVRETQYF. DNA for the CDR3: TGTGCCAGCAGTCACTCGAGCATGGTCCGGGAGACCCAGTACTTC.

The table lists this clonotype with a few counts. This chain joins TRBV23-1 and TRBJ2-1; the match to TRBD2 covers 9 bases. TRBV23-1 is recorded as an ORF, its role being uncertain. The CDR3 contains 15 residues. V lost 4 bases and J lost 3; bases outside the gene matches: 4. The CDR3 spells CASSPREGGYNEQFF. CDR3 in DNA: TGCGCCAGCAGTCCGCGGGAGGGCGGCTACAATGAGCAGTTCTTC.

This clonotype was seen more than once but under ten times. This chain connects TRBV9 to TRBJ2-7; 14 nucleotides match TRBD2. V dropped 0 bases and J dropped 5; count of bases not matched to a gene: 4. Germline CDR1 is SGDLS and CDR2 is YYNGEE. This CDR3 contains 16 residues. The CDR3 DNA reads TGTGCCAGCAGCGTAGGGACTAGCGGGGGGCTCCACGAGCAGTACTTC. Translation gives CASSVGTSGGLHEQYF.

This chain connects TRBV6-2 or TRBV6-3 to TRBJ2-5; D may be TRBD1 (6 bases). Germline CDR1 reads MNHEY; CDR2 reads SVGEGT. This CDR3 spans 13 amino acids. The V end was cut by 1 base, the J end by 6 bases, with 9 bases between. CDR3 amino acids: CASSYLQGKTQYF. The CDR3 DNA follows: TGTGCCAGCAGTTACTTGCAGGGGAAGACCCAGTACTTC.

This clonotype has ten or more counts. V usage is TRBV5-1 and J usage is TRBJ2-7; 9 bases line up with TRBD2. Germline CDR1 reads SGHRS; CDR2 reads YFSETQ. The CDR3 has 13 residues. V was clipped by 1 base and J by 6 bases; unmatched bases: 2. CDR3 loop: CASSLWREGEQYF. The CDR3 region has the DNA TGCGCCAGCAGCTTGTGGCGGGAGGGCGAGCAGTACTTC.

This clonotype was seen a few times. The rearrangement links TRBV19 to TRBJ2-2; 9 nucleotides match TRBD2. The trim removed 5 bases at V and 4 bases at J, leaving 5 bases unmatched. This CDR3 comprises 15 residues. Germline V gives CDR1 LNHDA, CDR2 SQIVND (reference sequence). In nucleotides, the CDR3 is TGTGCCAGTAGTTATGCGACTAGCGGCACCGGGGAGCTGTTTTTT. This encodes CASSYATSGTGELFF.

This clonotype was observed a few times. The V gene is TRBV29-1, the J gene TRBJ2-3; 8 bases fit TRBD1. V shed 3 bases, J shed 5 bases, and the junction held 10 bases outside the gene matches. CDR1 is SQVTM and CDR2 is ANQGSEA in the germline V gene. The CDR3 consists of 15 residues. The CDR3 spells CSVDPGQGWRDTQYF. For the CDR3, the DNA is TGCAGCGTTGACCCCGGACAGGGTTGGAGAGATACGCAGTATTTT.

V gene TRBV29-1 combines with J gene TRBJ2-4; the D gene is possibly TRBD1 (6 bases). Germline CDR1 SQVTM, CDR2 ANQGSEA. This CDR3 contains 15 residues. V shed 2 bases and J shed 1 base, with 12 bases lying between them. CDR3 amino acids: CSVEPFTGAKNIQYF. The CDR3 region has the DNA TGCAGCGTTGAACCTTTTACAGGGGCCAAAAACATTCAGTACTTC.

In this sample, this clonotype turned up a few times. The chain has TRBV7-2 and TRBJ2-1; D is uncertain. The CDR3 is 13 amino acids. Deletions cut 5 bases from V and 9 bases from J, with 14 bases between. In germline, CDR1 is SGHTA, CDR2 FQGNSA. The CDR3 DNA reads TGTGCCAGCAGCGTGACCCGACTTACTGAGCAGTTCTTC. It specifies CASSVTRLTEQFF.

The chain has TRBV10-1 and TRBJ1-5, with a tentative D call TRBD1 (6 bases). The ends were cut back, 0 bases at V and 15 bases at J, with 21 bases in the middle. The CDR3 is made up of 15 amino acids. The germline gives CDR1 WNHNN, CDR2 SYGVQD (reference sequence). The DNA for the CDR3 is TGCGCCAGCAGTGAGTCCGGGACACTGTCCCTCTATGGGCATTTT. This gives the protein CASSESGTLSLYGHF.

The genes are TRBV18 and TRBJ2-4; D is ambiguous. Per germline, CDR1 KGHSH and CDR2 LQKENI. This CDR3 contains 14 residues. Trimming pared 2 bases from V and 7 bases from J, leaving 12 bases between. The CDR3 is CASSPEVSQNIQYF. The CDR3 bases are TGTGCCAGCTCACCAGAAGTCTCCCAGAACATTCAGTACTTC.

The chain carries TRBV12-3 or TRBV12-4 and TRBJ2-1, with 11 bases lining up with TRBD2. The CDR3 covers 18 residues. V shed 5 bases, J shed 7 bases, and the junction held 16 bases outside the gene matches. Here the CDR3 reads CASSRHQLLAGERNEQFF. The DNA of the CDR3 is TGTGCCAGCAGTCGCCATCAGTTACTAGCGGGAGAGAGGAATGAGCAGTTCTTC.

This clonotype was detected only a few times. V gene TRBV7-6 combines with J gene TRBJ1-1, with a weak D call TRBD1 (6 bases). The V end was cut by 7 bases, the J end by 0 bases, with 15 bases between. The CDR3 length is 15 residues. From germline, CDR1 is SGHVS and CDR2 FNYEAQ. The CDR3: CASTGGGGMNTEAFF. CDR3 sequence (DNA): TGTGCCAGCACCGGTGGGGGCGGGATGAACACTGAAGCTTTCTTT. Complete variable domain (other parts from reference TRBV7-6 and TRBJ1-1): GAGVSQSPRYKVTKRGQDVALRCDPISGHVSLYWYRQALGQGPEFLTYFNYEAQQDKSGLPNDRFSAERPEGSISTLTIQRTEQRDSAMYRCASTGGGGMNTEAFFGQGTRLTVV.

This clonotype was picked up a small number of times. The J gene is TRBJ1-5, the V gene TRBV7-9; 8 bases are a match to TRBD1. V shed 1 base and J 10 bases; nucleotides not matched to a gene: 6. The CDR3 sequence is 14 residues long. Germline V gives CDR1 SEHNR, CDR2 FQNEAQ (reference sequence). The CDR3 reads CASSLGGQVSPQHF. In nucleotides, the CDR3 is TGTGCCAGCAGCTTAGGGGGACAGGTATCACCCCAGCATTTT.